These 21 T cell receptor beta chains came from one sample sequenced in a study of OX40 agonist ivuxolimab in advanced cancers. Only in-frame clones appear in the TCRdb table, and some are missing; sequencing was by immunoSEQ multiplex PCR. The table has approximately 77,000 clones, around 81% seen once. This material consisted of CD4+ or CD8+ T cells sorted from blood, taken in a trial of the OX40 agonist ivuxolimab. These receptors originate from an adult with an advanced solid tumor such as melanoma, head and neck, liver or kidney cancer.

The chain uses TRBV28 and TRBJ1-2; D perhaps matches TRBD1 (5 bases). CDR1 and CDR2 from the germline V gene are MDHEN and SYDVKM. V was trimmed by 8 bases and J by 0 bases, leaving 10 bases between them. The CDR3 is made up of 13 amino acids. CDR3 region: CASDPGPNYGYTF. The CDR3 nucleotides are TGTGCCAGCGACCCGGGGCCTAACTATGGCTACACCTTC.

The chain employs TRBV6-5 and TRBJ2-2, with D uncertain. The ends were cut back, 4 bases at V and 3 bases at J, with 3 bases in the middle. The CDR3 is made up of 12 amino acids. The germline CDR1 and CDR2 sequences are MNHEY and SVGAGI. CDR3 region: CASSSYTGELFF. The CDR3 coding sequence is TGTGCCAGCAGTTCGTACACCGGGGAGCTGTTTTTT.

This clone was counted once. This chain uses TRBV7-8 with TRBJ2-1; 13 bases line up with TRBD2. The CDR3 length is 18 residues. CDR1 and CDR2 from the germline V gene are SGHVS and FQNEAQ. Trimming took 2 bases from V and 3 from J; bases not matched to a gene: 7. This CDR3 reads CASSLKLAGGFFYNEQFF. In nucleotides, the CDR3 is TGTGCCAGCAGCTTAAAACTAGCGGGAGGGTTTTTCTACAATGAGCAGTTCTTC.

The rearrangement uses TRBV19 and TRBJ2-7; 10 bases are shared with TRBD2. This CDR3 has 14 residues. J lost 5 bases, V lost 3 bases, and 4 bases had no gene match. The germline gives CDR1 LNHDA, CDR2 SQIVND (reference sequence). CDR3 protein: CASSMSLAGDEQYF. Written as DNA, the CDR3 is TGTGCCAGTAGTATGAGCCTAGCGGGGGACGAGCAGTACTTC.

In this sample, this clone turned up a few times. J is TRBJ2-7 and V is TRBV27; 10 bases line up with TRBD1. The V gene's germline CDR1 is MNHEY and CDR2 SMNVEV (reference sequence). The V gene end was trimmed by 6 bases and the J gene end by 1 base; junction bases not matched to a gene: 6. The CDR3 spans 15 residues. Here the CDR3 reads CASSRQGASSYEQYF. The CDR3 DNA reads as TGTGCCAGCAGCCGACAGGGGGCTAGTTCCTACGAGCAGTACTTC.

The V and J genes are TRBV18 and TRBJ2-5; TRBD1 agrees at 7 bases. Germline assignment: CDR1 KGHSH and CDR2 LQKENI. The CDR3 is 12 residues long. The J segment lost 3 bases and the V segment lost 6 bases, leaving 1 base of the junction unmatched. Written as DNA, the CDR3 is TGTGCCAGCTCCACAGGGGAAGAGACCCAGTACTTC. Amino acids: CASSTGEETQYF.

This chain connects TRBV7-3 to TRBJ2-3; D gene uncertain. Germline lookup yields CDR1 SGHTA and CDR2 FQGTGA. CDR3 size: 13 residues. The germline V and J ends were trimmed by 5 bases and 4 bases, with 10 bases remaining between them. As DNA, the CDR3 is TGTGCCAGCAGCCGACTGGGCCCAGATACGCAGTATTTT. Translation gives CASSRLGPDTQYF.

The V and J genes are TRBV7-8 and TRBJ1-2; D unclear. Trimming took off 1 base at V and 2 bases at J, with 14 bases between the two ends. This CDR3 comprises 16 residues. Germline-derived CDR1 and CDR2 are SGHVS and FQNEAQ. For the CDR3, the DNA is TGTGCCAGCAGCTTAGGGCGACGTTATCAAAACTATGGCTACACCTTC. The encoded protein is CASSLGRRYQNYGYTF.

V is TRBV2 and J is TRBJ2-2, with a possible D match to TRBD2 (5 bases). This CDR3 region has 14 residues. V shed 3 bases and J shed 7 bases, with 12 bases lying between them. Per the germline V gene, CDR1 is SNHLY and CDR2 is FYNNEI. CDR3 nucleotide sequence: TGTGCCAGCAGTGACAGGATACGGGGCGGGGAGCTGTTTTTT. Translation gives CASSDRIRGGELFF. Filled out from reference TRBV2 and TRBJ2-2, the complete variable domain reads EPEVTQTPSHQVTQMGQEVILRCVPISNHLYFYWYRQILGQKVEFLVSFYNNEISEKSEIFDDQFSVERPDGSNFTLKIRSTKLEDSAMYFCASSDRIRGGELFFGEGSRLTVL.

The chain uses TRBV11-3 and TRBJ1-1, with D maybe TRBD1 (5 bases). CDR3 length equals 12 residues. V lost 1 base to trimming and J lost 10 bases, with 10 bases between them. Germline CDR1 SGHNT, CDR2 YENEEA. The CDR3 coding sequence is TGTGCCAGCAGCTTAGGAGGGGAGAGAGCTTTCTTT. Its translation: CASSLGGERAFF.

V and J are TRBV7-3 and TRBJ2-6, with D unclear. With 5 bases removed from V and 0 bases from J, the gap between germline ends came to 11 bases. Germline CDR1 SGHTA, CDR2 FQGTGA. CDR3 length equals 16 residues. CDR3 residues: CASSSQPISGANVLTF. The CDR3 DNA follows: TGTGCCAGCAGCAGCCAGCCCATCTCTGGGGCCAACGTCCTGACTTTC.

The V call is TRBV7-2, the J call TRBJ2-2, with D uncertain. The V gene lost 7 bases and the J gene lost 4 bases, with 19 bases spanning the gap. Germline CDR1 reads SGHTA; CDR2 reads FQGNSA. This CDR3 is 16 amino acids long. For the CDR3, the DNA is TGTGCCAGCAACCCAAGTGGTGGACGGATCACCGGGGAGCTGTTTTTT. It specifies CASNPSGGRITGELFF.

The chain recombines TRBV4-1 with TRBJ2-1; the match to TRBD1 covers 8 bases. The CDR3 loop spans 17 amino acids. V gave up 2 bases and J gave up 1 base; unmatched junction bases: 7. Looked up from germline, CDR1 is MGHRA and CDR2 is YSYEKL. For the CDR3, the DNA is TGCGCCAGCAGCCAAACAGACAGGGGTGTATCCTACAATGAGCAGTTCTTC. This gives the protein CASSQTDRGVSYNEQFF.

This clone was recorded a few times. This chain links TRBV2 with TRBJ1-5, with a possible D match to TRBD1 (6 bases). The germline CDR1 and CDR2 sequences are SNHLY and FYNNEI. The CDR3 covers 14 residues. The V end was cut by 6 bases, the J end by 6 bases, with 15 bases between. Here the CDR3 reads CASSVQGGGQPQHF. CDR3 DNA sequence: TGTGCCAGCAGCGTTCAAGGGGGGGGTCAGCCCCAGCATTTT.

The J gene is TRBJ2-6, the V gene TRBV5-8; D gene unclear. Trimming stripped 2 bases from V and 2 bases from J, with 5 bases between. Germline V gives CDR1 SGHTS, CDR2 YDEGEE. This CDR3 contains 14 residues. DNA of the CDR3: TGTGCCAGCAGCTTCTTGACTGGGGCCAACGTCCTGACTTTC. It codes for CASSFLTGANVLTF. The full variable domain, rest sourced from reference TRBV5-8 and TRBJ2-6, is EAGVTQSPTHLIKTRGQQATLRCSPISGHTSVYWYQQALGLGLQFLLWYDEGEERNRGNFPPRFSGRQFPNYSSELNVNALELEDSALYLCASSFLTGANVLTFGAGSRLTVL.

The chain employs TRBV7-9 and TRBJ1-4; D is unresolved. The CDR3 has 16 residues. V lost 2 bases to trimming and J lost 8 bases, with 18 bases between them. The germline CDR1 and CDR2 sequences are SEHNR and FQNEAQ (reference sequence). The CDR3 here is CASSLIGIQGNEKLFF. CDR3 nucleotides: TGTGCCAGCAGCTTAATAGGTATCCAAGGGAACGAAAAACTGTTTTTT.

This sequence joins TRBV6-5 and TRBJ1-6; D is unresolved. Deletions cut 4 bases from V and 4 bases from J, with 8 bases between. The CDR3 sequence is 14 residues long. CDR1 is MNHEY, CDR2 SVGAGI, per germline. CDR3: CASSSGGYNSPLHF. In DNA, the CDR3 is TGTGCCAGCAGTTCGGGAGGATATAATTCACCCCTCCACTTT.

The chain recombines TRBV10-3 with TRBJ2-1, with D unresolved. V was shortened by 3 bases and J by 9 bases, with 6 bases between the two germline ends. CDR3 length: 11 residues. CDR1 is ENHRY, CDR2 SYGVKD, per germline. CDR3 bases: TGTGCCATCAGTGAAACGAGTGAGCAGTTCTTC. Translating it yields CAISETSEQFF.

The gene calls are TRBV5-5 and TRBJ2-1, with D unclear. Germline lookup yields CDR1 SGHKS and CDR2 YYEKEE (reference sequence). The length of the CDR3 is 12 residues. V dropped 0 bases and J dropped 8 bases, with 6 bases sitting between them. The CDR3 nucleotides read TGTGCCAGCAGCTTGGATCGCTATGAGCAGTTCTTC. This translates into CASSLDRYEQFF.

This clone appeared once. This rearrangement joins TRBV7-9 to TRBJ2-7, with 9 nucleotides matching TRBD2. V dropped 4 bases and J dropped 6; count of bases not matched to a gene: 7. Germline loops: CDR1 SEHNR, CDR2 FQNEAQ (reference sequence). The CDR3 has 14 residues. The chain's CDR3 is CASSYGLASAEQYF. DNA for the CDR3: TGTGCCAGCAGCTACGGACTAGCGAGTGCCGAGCAGTACTTC. Together with reference TRBV7-9 and TRBJ2-7, the CDR3 gives the full variable domain: DTGVSQNPRHKITKRGQNVTFRCDPISEHNRLYWYRQTLGQGPEFLTYFQNEAQLEKSRLLSDRFSAERPKGSFSTLEIQRTEQGDSAMYLCASSYGLASAEQYFGPGTRLTVT.

This chain connects TRBV18 to TRBJ2-2, with D hard to call. Trimming removed 0 bases from V and 1 base from J, with 12 bases in between. Germline loops: CDR1 KGHSH, CDR2 LQKENI. The CDR3 has 17 amino acids. CDR3: CASSPPSPGQNTGELFF. The CDR3 DNA sequence: TGTGCCAGCTCACCACCCAGCCCAGGCCAGAACACCGGGGAGCTGTTTTTT.